This TCR beta chain comes out of a study of yellow fever vaccine responses in identical twins. Study findings and constraints: Reportedly, the T cell response mounted by twins to vaccine seemed partly convergent, partly personalized.

Trimming removed 7 bases at V and 5 bases at J, with 8 bases between. This CDR3 region has 11 residues. TCRdb passed the RT-PCR reads through MiXCR, listing each CDR3 protein once. The repertoire holds some 15,000 distinct CDR3 sequences, with about four fifths as singletons. As concerns this clonotype: Its antigen is undetermined.

This sequence originates from a young woman who received the yellow fever vaccine. Source: T cells from blood (PBMCs), unsorted or a sorted subset (not recorded which), taken before or after yellow fever vaccination (not recorded which). This chain connects TRBV12-3 or TRBV12-4 to TRBJ1-2; D possibly corresponds to TRBD1 (6 bases). In nucleotides, the CDR3 is TGTGCCAGCAAGGGGACATATGGCTACACCTTC. It encodes CASKGTYGYTF.